These 15 T cell receptor beta chains came from one sample sequenced in a study of cytomegalovirus exposure and HLA in healthy donors. The PCR contained 60 Vbeta and 13 Jbeta primers. The method was immunoSEQ multiplex PCR; TCRdb's version includes in-frame clones alone and lacks a portion of them. The table counts some 83,000 clones; 1.1% lies in the top ten. Source material: PBMCs. Receptors originate from a woman younger than 45 in good health and CMV-seronegative.

V gene TRBV30 combines with J gene TRBJ2-4; weak D call: TRBD1 (6 bases). Trimming cost V 0 bases and J 8 bases, with 14 bases left between them. The CDR3 covers 14 residues. The germline V gene encodes CDR1 GTSNPN and CDR2 SVGIG (reference sequence). CDR3 residues: CAWSVGAGVDIQYF. In DNA form, the CDR3 reads TGTGCCTGGAGTGTTGGGGCAGGGGTGGACATTCAGTACTTC. Looking up the rest from reference TRBV30 and TRBJ2-4 gives the full variable domain: SQTIHQWPATLVQPVGSPLSLECTVEGTSNPNLYWYRQAAGRGLQLLFYSVGIGQISSEVPQNLSASRPQDRQFILSSKKLLLSDSGFYLCAWSVGAGVDIQYFGAGTRLSVL.

V usage is TRBV9 and J usage is TRBJ2-2; perhaps TRBD2 as D (7 bases). The length of the CDR3 is 16 residues. The V end was cut by 4 bases, the J end by 3 bases, with 16 bases between. In germline, CDR1 is SGDLS, CDR2 YYNGEE. The CDR3 is CASSSRTRGDTGELFF. The CDR3 coding sequence is TGTGCCAGCAGCTCCCGGACTAGGGGGGACACCGGGGAGCTGTTTTTT.

With respect to this clone: At the DNA level, this CDR3 is encoded by other sequences in the same sample as well. The genes are TRBV4-1 and TRBJ1-1; D ambiguous. V dropped 1 base and J dropped 3 bases, with 9 bases sitting between them. CDR1 MGHRA and CDR2 YSYEKL come from the germline V gene. This CDR3 has 14 amino acids. CDR3 bases: TGCGCCAGCAGCCAAGGCGGGTGGGACACTGAAGCTTTCTTT. Amino acids: CASSQGGWDTEAFF.

The chain recombines TRBV19 with TRBJ2-2, with TRBD1 as a possible D gene (5 bases). The CDR3 extends over 13 amino acids. Germline CDR1 reads LNHDA; CDR2 reads SQIVND (reference sequence). V was pared by 3 bases and J by 5 bases, with 7 bases between. CDR3 sequence reads: CASSIWTTGELFF. The CDR3 nucleotides read TGTGCCAGTAGTATTTGGACAACCGGGGAGCTGTTTTTT. Full variable domain (missing parts from reference TRBV19 and TRBJ2-2): DGGITQSPKYLFRKEGQNVTLSCEQNLNHDAMYWYRQDPGQGLRLIYYSQIVNDFQKGDIAEGYSVSREKKESFPLTVTSAQKNPTAFYLCASSIWTTGELFFGEGSRLTVL.

J is TRBJ1-1 and V is TRBV28; D unresolved. CDR1 and CDR2 from the germline V gene are MDHEN and SYDVKM. The CDR3 spans 13 residues. The V end lost 2 bases, the J end lost 5 bases, and 9 bases lay between the germline ends. CDR3 DNA sequence: TGTGCCAGCAGTTTAGGCTCAGAAACTGAAGCTTTCTTT. This encodes CASSLGSETEAFF.

The gene calls are TRBV29-1 and TRBJ1-4; TRBD1 agrees at 7 bases. There are 15 residues in the CDR3. V lost 3 bases to trimming and J lost 7 bases; unmatched junction nucleotides: 11. Germline loops: CDR1 SQVTM, CDR2 ANQGSEA. CDR3 bases: TGCAGCGTTGAGTTAGATACAGGGGCGGCTGAAAAACTGTTTTTT. This encodes CSVELDTGAAEKLFF.

J is TRBJ2-7 and V is TRBV11-2; D is perhaps TRBD2 (5 bases). Germline V gene data show CDR1 as SGHAT and CDR2 as FQNNGV. V lost 5 bases to trimming and J lost 7 bases, with 18 bases between them. This CDR3 is built from 14 residues. DNA of the CDR3: TGTGCCAGCAGCCCGGACCTAGGACTTCGTGAGCAGTACTTC. It codes for CASSPDLGLREQYF.

This chain uses TRBV19 with TRBJ1-2, with D possibly matching TRBD1 (6 bases). There are 13 residues in the CDR3. Germline lookup yields CDR1 LNHDA and CDR2 SQIVND (reference sequence). V was pared by 0 bases and J by 8 bases, with 10 bases between. Written as DNA, the CDR3 is TGTGCCAGTAGTATAGAGGACAGAAGGGGCTACACCTTC. Translating gives CASSIEDRRGYTF.

The rearrangement links TRBV30 to TRBJ1-6; possible D gene TRBD1, 6 bases. The CDR3 loop spans 14 amino acids. Looked up from germline, CDR1 is GTSNPN and CDR2 is SVGIG (reference sequence). Trimming took 4 bases from V and 4 from J, leaving 11 bases between them. The CDR3 reads CAWTVGQYNSPLHF. The DNA for the CDR3 is TGTGCCTGGACTGTAGGACAGTATAATTCACCCCTCCACTTT. Combining the CDR3 with reference TRBV30 and TRBJ1-6 gives the whole variable domain SQTIHQWPATLVQPVGSPLSLECTVEGTSNPNLYWYRQAAGRGLQLLFYSVGIGQISSEVPQNLSASRPQDRQFILSSKKLLLSDSGFYLCAWTVGQYNSPLHFGNGTRLTVT.

V gene TRBV25-1 combines with J gene TRBJ1-3, with unresolved D. Germline loops: CDR1 MGHDK, CDR2 SYGVNS. This CDR3 region has 15 residues. The germline V and J ends were trimmed by 2 bases and 0 bases, with 8 bases remaining between them. CDR3 residues: CASSENLFSGNTIYF. For the CDR3, the DNA is TGTGCCAGCAGTGAAAATCTCTTCTCTGGAAACACCATATATTTT.

The CDR3 here is CASGLAYTGELFF. The CDR3 DNA reads TGTGCCAGCGGACTAGCTTATACCGGGGAGCTGTTTTTT. The J gene is TRBJ2-2, the V gene TRBV6-5; 8 bases map to TRBD2. CDR3 length equals 13 residues. The V and J ends lost 8 bases and 5 bases, in that order; junction bases with no gene match: 4. Per germline, CDR1 MNHEY and CDR2 SVGAGI.

This chain connects TRBV30 to TRBJ2-7, with TRBD1 matching 9 bases. Germline-derived CDR1 and CDR2 are GTSNPN and SVGIG (reference sequence). V was clipped by 2 bases and J by 4 bases; unmatched bases: 3. This CDR3 contains 13 residues. The CDR3 spells CAWSLGQGYEQYF. CDR3 nucleotides: TGTGCCTGGAGTCTTGGACAGGGGTACGAGCAGTACTTC.

The chain is built from TRBV30 and TRBJ1-2; D not certain. Deletions cut 4 bases from V and 3 bases from J, with 6 bases between. CDR3 length equals 11 residues. Germline V gives CDR1 GTSNPN, CDR2 SVGIG (reference sequence). As DNA, the CDR3 is TGTGCCTGGACGAGTTACTATGGCTACACCTTC. As protein: CAWTSYYGYTF.

The chain joins TRBV5-1 to TRBJ2-2; 7 bases align to TRBD2. V lost 8 bases to trimming and J lost 6 bases; unmatched junction nucleotides: 7. Germline CDR1 and CDR2: SGHRS and YFSETQ. The CDR3 is 13 residues long. The CDR3 region is CASRASGAGELFF. In DNA, the CDR3 is TGCGCCAGTAGGGCCAGCGGGGCCGGGGAGCTGTTTTTT.

A note on this clone: The sample holds other DNA sequences that translate to the same CDR3. The gene calls are TRBV2 and TRBJ2-7, with D possibly being TRBD1 (6 bases). The CDR3 runs 13 residues. The V gene's germline CDR1 is SNHLY and CDR2 FYNNEI. With 6 bases removed from V and 3 bases from J, the gap between germline ends came to 12 bases. The CDR3 DNA reads as TGTGCCAGCAGGGCAGGGGCGAGCTACGAGCAGTACTTC. This gives the protein CASRAGASYEQYF.